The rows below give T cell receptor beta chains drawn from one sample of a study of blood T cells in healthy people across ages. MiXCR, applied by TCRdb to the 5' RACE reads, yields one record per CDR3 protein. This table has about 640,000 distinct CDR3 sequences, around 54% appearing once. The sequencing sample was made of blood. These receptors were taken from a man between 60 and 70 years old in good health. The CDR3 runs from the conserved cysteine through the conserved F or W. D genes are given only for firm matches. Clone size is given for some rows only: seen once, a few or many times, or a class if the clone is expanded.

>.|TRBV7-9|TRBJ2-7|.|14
CASRRQSPYEEQYF
TGTGCCAGCAGAAGACAGTCCCCCTACGAGGAGCAGTACTTC
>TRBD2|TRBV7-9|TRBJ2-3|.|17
CASSSYSGGATTDTQYF
TGTGCCAGCAGCTCCTATAGCGGGGGCGCCACCACAGATACGCAGTATTTT
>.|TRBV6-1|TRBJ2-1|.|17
CASSEERAGKPYNEQFF
TGTGCCAGCAGTGAAGAAAGGGCAGGTAAACCCTACAATGAGCAGTTCTTC
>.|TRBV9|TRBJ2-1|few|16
CASSATASSSYNEQFF
TGTGCCAGCAGCGCGACAGCCTCCAGCTCCTACAATGAGCAGTTCTTC
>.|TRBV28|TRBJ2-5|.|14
CASSQTSSEETQYF
TGTGCCAGCAGCCAAACGAGCAGTGAAGAGACCCAGTACTTC
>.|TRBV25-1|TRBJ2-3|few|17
CASSNSGPHPVADTQYF
TGTGCCAGCAGTAACTCGGGCCCCCACCCCGTCGCAGATACGCAGTATTTT
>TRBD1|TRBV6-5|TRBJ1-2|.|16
CASSLGGTAANYGYTF
TGTGCCAGCAGTCTAGGTGGGACAGCTGCTAACTATGGCTACACCTTC
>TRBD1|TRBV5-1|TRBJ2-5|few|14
CASSTADRGETQYF
TGCGCCAGCAGCACCGCGGACAGGGGAGAGACCCAGTACTTC
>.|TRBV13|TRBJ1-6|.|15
CASRAQGLGNSPLHF
TGTGCCAGCAGGGCTCAGGGTCTGGGGAATTCACCTCTCCACTTT
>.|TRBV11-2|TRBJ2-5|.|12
CASSFHGETQYF
TGTGCCAGCAGCTTCCATGGAGAGACCCAGTACTTC
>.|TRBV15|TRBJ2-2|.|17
CATSRDAGQSNTGELFF
TGTGCCACCAGCAGAGATGCGGGACAGTCGAACACCGGGGAGCTGTTTTTT
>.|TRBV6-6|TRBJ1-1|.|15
CASVEGGPGDTEAFF
TGTGCCAGCGTCGAGGGAGGGCCCGGAGACACTGAAGCTTTCTTT
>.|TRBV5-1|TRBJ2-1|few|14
CASSSDGAYNEQFF
TGCGCCAGCAGTTCGGACGGAGCCTACAATGAGCAGTTCTTC
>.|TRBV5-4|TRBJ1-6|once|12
CASRPDNSPLHF
TGTGCCAGCAGGCCTGATAATTCACCCCTCCACTTT
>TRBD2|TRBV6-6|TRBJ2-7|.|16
CASSYAGTSGNHEQYF
TGTGCCAGCAGTTACGCCGGGACTAGCGGGAACCACGAGCAGTACTTC
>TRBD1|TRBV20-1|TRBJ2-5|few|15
CSARDARDSQETQYF
TGCAGTGCTAGAGATGCCCGGGACAGCCAAGAGACCCAGTACTTC
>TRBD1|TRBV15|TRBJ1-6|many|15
CATSRVTGGNSPLHF
TGTGCCACCAGCAGAGTAACAGGGGGTAATTCACCCCTCCACTTT
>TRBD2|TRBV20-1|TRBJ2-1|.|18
CSARKWTSGGSSYNEQFF
TGCAGTGCTAGAAAGTGGACTAGCGGGGGGTCCTCCTACAATGAGCAGTTCTTC
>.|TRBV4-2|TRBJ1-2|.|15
CASSQGVDSPYGYTF
TGTGCCAGCAGCCAAGGCGTGGACAGCCCGTATGGCTACACCTTC
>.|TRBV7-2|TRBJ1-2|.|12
CASSARQWGYTF
TGTGCCAGCAGCGCACGACAGTGGGGCTACACCTTC